This T cell receptor (beta chain) was captured by sequencing in a study of human T cells and chemical hapten exposure. Via MiXCR, TCRdb re-called the 5' RACE reads, giving one row per CDR3 protein. Here the sample spans 150,000 or so distinct CDR3 sequences, roughly 4.1% being singletons. The authors' total RNA extraction used unfractionated whole blood. In its sample, this clonotype was seen many times. The receptor's source is a female donor in good health.

The CDR3 DNA reads TGCAGCGCCGCGCACGGGTCTCACGAGCAGTACTTC. This translates into CSAAHGSHEQYF. The V call is TRBV29-1, the J call TRBJ2-7; no clear D gene. This CDR3 region has 12 residues. V lost 7 bases, J lost 5 bases, and 15 bases lay in between. Germline loops: CDR1 SQVTM, CDR2 ANQGSEA.